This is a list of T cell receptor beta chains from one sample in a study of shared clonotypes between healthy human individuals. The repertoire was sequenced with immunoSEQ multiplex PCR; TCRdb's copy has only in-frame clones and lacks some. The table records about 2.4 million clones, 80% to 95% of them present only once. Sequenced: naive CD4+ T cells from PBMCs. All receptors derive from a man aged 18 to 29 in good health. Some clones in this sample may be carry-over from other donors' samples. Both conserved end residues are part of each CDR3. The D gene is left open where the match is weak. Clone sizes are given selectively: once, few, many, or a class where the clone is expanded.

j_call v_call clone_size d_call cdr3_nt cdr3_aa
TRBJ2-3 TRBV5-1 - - TGCGCCAGCAGCTCGGGTAGGGTTATGGGCACAGATACGCAGTATTTT CASSSGRVMGTDTQYF
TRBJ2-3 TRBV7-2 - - TGTGCCAGCAGCACTTACATCACAGATACGCAGTATTTT CASSTYITDTQYF
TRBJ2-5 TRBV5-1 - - TGCGCCAGCAGCTTGGAGCCACCGACCCGGGAGACCCAGTACTTC CASSLEPPTRETQYF
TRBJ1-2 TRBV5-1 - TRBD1 TGCGCCAGCAGGTCTACTCCGGGACAGGGCGGCTACACCTTC CASRSTPGQGGYTF
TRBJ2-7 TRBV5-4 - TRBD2 TGTGCCAGCAGTCAGGGGTGGACTAGCGGGAACTACGAGCAGTACTTC CASSQGWTSGNYEQYF
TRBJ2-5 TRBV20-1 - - TGCAGTGCCATCCGTCAAGAGACCCAGTACTTC CSAIRQETQYF
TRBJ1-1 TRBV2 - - TGTGCCAGCAGTCCCAACCCCGGGGCGGTAGGCACTGAAGCTTTCTTT CASSPNPGAVGTEAFF
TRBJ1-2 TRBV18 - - TGTGCCAGCTCACCGGCCAGCAACGGGGGCTACACCTTC CASSPASNGGYTF
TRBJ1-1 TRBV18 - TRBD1 TGTGCCAGCTCACCCGGAGCGGACAGGGGGCGAACTGAAGCTTTCTTT CASSPGADRGRTEAFF
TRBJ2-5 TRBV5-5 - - TGTGCCAGCAGCTTGGCCGGGGGGCTAGATGTGGGAGAGACCCAGTACTTC CASSLAGGLDVGETQYF
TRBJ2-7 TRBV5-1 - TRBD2 TGCGCCAGCAGCTTGTCTCCGGGAGGAAACTACGAGCAGTACTTC CASSLSPGGNYEQYF
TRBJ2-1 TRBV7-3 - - TGTGCCAGCAGCCAACTCACCCAGGGATCCGAGCAGTTCTTC CASSQLTQGSEQFF
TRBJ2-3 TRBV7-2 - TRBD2 TGTGCCAGCAGCCCCCACGGAGCGGGAGGCTCAGATACGCAGTATTTT CASSPHGAGGSDTQYF
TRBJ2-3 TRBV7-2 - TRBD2 TGTGCCAGCAGCTTAGAAGCGGGATACACAGATACGCAGTATTTT CASSLEAGYTDTQYF
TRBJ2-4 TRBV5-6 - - TGTGCCAGCAGCTTGAAAGGGTTGAACATTCAGTACTTC CASSLKGLNIQYF
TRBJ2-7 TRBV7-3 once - TGTGCCAGCAGCCCAGGAAGGGAGTACGAGCAGTACTTC CASSPGREYEQYF
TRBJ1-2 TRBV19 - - TGTGCCAGTACGGCTATAGGGGGGCATGGCTACACCTTC CASTAIGGHGYTF
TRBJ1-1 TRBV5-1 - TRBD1 TGCGCCAGCAGCACGACAGGGTGGGACACTGAAGCTTTCTTT CASSTTGWDTEAFF
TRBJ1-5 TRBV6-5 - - TGTGCCAGCAGTTACTCCCGACAAAGCAATCAGCCCCAGCATTTT CASSYSRQSNQPQHF
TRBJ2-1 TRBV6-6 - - TGTGCCAGCAGTTTCCCTAGCCCAGCCTACAATGAGCAGTTCTTC CASSFPSPAYNEQFF
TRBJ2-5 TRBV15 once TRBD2 TGTGCCACCAGCAGAGATTATAGCGGGAGGGCCGAGAAGACCCAGTACTTC CATSRDYSGRAEKTQYF
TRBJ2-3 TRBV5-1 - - TGCGCCAGCAGCCCGCTAGGGGACGTTGCAGATACGCAGTATTTT CASSPLGDVADTQYF
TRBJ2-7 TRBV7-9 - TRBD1 TGTGCCAGCAGCTTAGCGCGAGGGACAGGGGTCTACGAGCAGTACTTC CASSLARGTGVYEQYF
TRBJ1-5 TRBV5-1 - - TGCGCCAGCAGGGGAGGAGGAACTCAACCGGGGCCAAATCAGCCCCAGCATTTT CASRGGGTQPGPNQPQHF
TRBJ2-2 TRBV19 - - TGTGCCAGTAGTATACCGGGGGCGCTCACCGGGGAGCTGTTTTTT CASSIPGALTGELFF
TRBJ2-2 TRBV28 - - TGTGCCAGCAGTTTCGTGGCAGTCGCCGGGGAGCTGTTTTTT CASSFVAVAGELFF
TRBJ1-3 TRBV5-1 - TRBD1 TGCGCCAGCAGCAAGACCGGGACAGGGGGCTCTGGAAACACCATATATTTT CASSKTGTGGSGNTIYF
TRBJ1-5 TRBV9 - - TGTGCCAGCAGCGTAGGAGGGTACCAGCCCCAGCATTTT CASSVGGYQPQHF
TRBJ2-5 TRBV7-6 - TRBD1 TGTGCCAGCAGCTTAGGGGGGACAGGGGCAGGGACCCAGTACTTC CASSLGGTGAGTQYF
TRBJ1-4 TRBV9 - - TGTGCCAGCAGCGTAGGTCTAACAACTAATGAAAAACTGTTTTTT CASSVGLTTNEKLFF
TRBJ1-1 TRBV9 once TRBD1 TGTGCCAGCAGCTCTCGGACAGGGGGCGTGGAAGCTTTCTTT CASSSRTGGVEAFF
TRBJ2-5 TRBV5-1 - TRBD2 TGCGCCAGCAGGGAGGCCGGGACTAGCGAAGAGACCCAGTACTTC CASREAGTSEETQYF
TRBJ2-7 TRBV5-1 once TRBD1 TGCGCCAGCAGCCCGACAGGGGGTGGATACGAGCAGTACTTC CASSPTGGGYEQYF
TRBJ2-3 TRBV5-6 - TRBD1 TGTGCCAGCAGCCCGGGACAGGGAACAGATACGCAGTATTTT CASSPGQGTDTQYF
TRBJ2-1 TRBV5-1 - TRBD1 TGCGCCAGCAGCTTGTTGGGACAGGGGTTGAATGAGCAGTTCTTC CASSLLGQGLNEQFF
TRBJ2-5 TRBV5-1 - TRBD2 TGCGCCAGCAGCAGTAGCGGGAGGGCACAAGAGACCCAGTACTTC CASSSSGRAQETQYF
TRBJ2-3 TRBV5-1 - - TGCGCCAGCAGCTTGGACCTGGGCGGGTCCCCCCGCACAGATACGCAGTATTTT CASSLDLGGSPRTDTQYF
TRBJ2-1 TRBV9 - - TGTGCCAGCAGCCTCCTCTTGGAGGGCCGCAATGAGCAGTTCTTC CASSLLLEGRNEQFF
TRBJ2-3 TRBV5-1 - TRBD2 TGCGCCAGCAGCCCTTTATCTAGCGGGGGACTCACAGATACGCAGTATTTT CASSPLSSGGLTDTQYF
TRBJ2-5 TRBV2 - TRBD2 TGTGCCAGCAGCGCGGGGGACTCGACCCAGTACTTC CASSAGDSTQYF
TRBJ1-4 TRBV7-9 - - TGTGCCAGCAGCCAAACCCAGGCCCGAGGGGAAAAACTGTTTTTT CASSQTQARGEKLFF
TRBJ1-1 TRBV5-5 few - TGTGCCAGCAGCTTTGGGGGGGAAAGTGAAGCTTTCTTT CASSFGGESEAFF
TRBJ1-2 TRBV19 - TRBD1 TGTGCCAGTAGCCTACAGGGGGACTATGGCTACACCTTC CASSLQGDYGYTF